This TCR beta chain comes out of a study of post-analysis software for immune sequencing data. Study observations and caveats: Batch-matched samples strongly co-clustered by F measure. A significant reduction in normalized Chao1 diversity was observed in multiple sclerosis patients versus controls. TRBV5-6, TRBV5-1 and TRBV20-1 belonged to a set of roughly five TRBV segments that were more frequent in patients than controls.

Germline V gene data show CDR1 as SGHTA and CDR2 as FQGNSA. Trimming took off 3 bases at V and 1 base at J, with 9 bases between the two ends. CDR3 length equals 14 residues. Unique molecular identifiers were present in the TCR beta cDNA libraries. TCRdb processed the PCR reads anew with MiXCR; each CDR3 protein has one entry. The sample has under 200,000 distinct CDR3 sequences; roughly 40% are singletons. Only a few counts were recorded for this clonotype. Its antigen is as yet unknown. The sample in question was blood, obtained after autologous hematopoietic stem cell transplantation. This sequence was found in a girl under 18 with multiple sclerosis. The genes are TRBV7-2 and TRBJ1-1; no definite D call. The CDR3 DNA reads TGTGCCAGCAGCTTTCATCAGTCGAACACTGAAGCTTTCTTT. Encoded protein: CASSFHQSNTEAFF.